This note documents a single TCR beta chain sequence. Germline CDR1 is MDHEN and CDR2 is SYDVKM. With 4 bases clipped from V and 6 bases from J, the junction kept 9 bases outside the gene matches. This CDR3 has 16 residues. The PCR was carried out with 60 Vbeta primers and 13 Jbeta primers. Clones were read by immunoSEQ multiplex PCR, and TCRdb kept only the in-frame ones, dropping some. The repertoire holds 130,000 or so clones, with roughly 80% as singletons. This sample was included in a study of cytomegalovirus exposure and HLA in healthy donors. The source is a man between 18 and 29 years old in good health and CMV-seronegative. Material: PBMCs. The chain recombines TRBV28 with TRBJ1-3, with 10 positions matching TRBD1. The CDR3 here is CASSSSGTGAKNTIYF. The CDR3, as DNA: TGTGCCAGCAGTTCGTCCGGGACAGGGGCGAAAAACACCATATATTTT. The full variable domain, its missing parts supplied by reference TRBV28 and TRBJ1-3, is DVKVTQSSRYLVKRTGEKVFLECVQDMDHENMFWYRQDPGLGLRLIYFSYDVKMKEKGDIPEGYSVSREKKERFSLILESASTNQTSMYLCASSSSGTGAKNTIYFGEGSWLTVV.